This entry concerns a single T cell receptor (beta chain). Its antigen remains unidentified. Some clones are missing from TCRdb's copy, which holds only in-frame ones; the method was immunoSEQ multiplex PCR. The sample has around 130,000 clones, about 86% seen once; the top ten hold 12%. The data are from a study of T cell responses to AZD1222 COVID-19 vaccine. Germline lookup yields CDR1 SGDLS and CDR2 YYNGEE. The CDR3 length is 12 residues. Trimming stripped 0 bases from V and 11 bases from J, with 9 bases between. The study, taken as a whole, reports: Repertoires were sampled only after the peak T cell response. The span of vaccine-associated CD4 TCRs extended across spike, with dominance at 160-218 and 743-854. A mostly white British donor set with more females was recruited, and clonal diversity was possibly underestimated.

The specimen was peripheral blood, collected on day 0 of AZD1222 vaccination. The V gene is TRBV9, the J gene TRBJ2-1; D perhaps matches TRBD2 (5 bases). This receptor was obtained from an adult in good health. CDR3 bases: TGTGCCAGCAGCGTAGTCGGAGGACAGCAGTTCTTC. Its protein product is CASSVVGGQQFF.